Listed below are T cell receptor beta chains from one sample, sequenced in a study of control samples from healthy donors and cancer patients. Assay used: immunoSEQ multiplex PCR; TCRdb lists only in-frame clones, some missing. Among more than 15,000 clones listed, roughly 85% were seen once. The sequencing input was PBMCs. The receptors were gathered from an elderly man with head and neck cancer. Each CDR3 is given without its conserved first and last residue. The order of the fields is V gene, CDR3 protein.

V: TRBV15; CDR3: ATSRGTTRMH
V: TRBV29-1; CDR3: SVEDPGQGSVGEQY
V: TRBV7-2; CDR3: ASSLAPGANYGYT
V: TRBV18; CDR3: ASSLKGGTGSPPTQY
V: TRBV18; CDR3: ASSPPTEGETQY
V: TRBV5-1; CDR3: ASSLGSGTEAF
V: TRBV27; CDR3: ASSLAPRTRPTSEAF
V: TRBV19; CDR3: ASSIDRGGSTDTQY
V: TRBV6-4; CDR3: ASSDSGGRQF
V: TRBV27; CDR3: ASGPPQYSGPLH
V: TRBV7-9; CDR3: ASSLDSNYGYT
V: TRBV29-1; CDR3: SVANRGDYGYT
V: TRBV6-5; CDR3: ASSWTGSYNEQF
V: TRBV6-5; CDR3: ASSYSDRAHEQY
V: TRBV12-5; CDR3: ASGLGDRGQF
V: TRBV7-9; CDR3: ASSLGQGTPYGYT
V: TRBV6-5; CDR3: ASSFIDTPLGAF
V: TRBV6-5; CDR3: ASSPQRGGQHEQF
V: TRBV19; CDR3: ASNSFNQPQH
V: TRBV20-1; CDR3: SAGRLSEQF
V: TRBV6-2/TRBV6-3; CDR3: ASSYTGDRGLSGANVLT
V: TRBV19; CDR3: ASSTNRATNTEAF
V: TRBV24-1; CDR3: ATSDTGNQETQY
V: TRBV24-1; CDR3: ATSDLLTGELF
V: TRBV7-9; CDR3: ASSLARSGAQPQH
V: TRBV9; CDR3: ASSVATGAGGNNEQY
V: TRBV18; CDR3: ASSPDRQYEQY
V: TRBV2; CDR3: ASSPGTGVEVHYGYT
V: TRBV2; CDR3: ASSEQATNTGELF
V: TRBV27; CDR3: ASKELATNEKLF
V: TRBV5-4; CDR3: ASSLALGGSEQF